This T cell receptor beta chain was recorded in a study of cytomegalovirus exposure and HLA in healthy donors. Overall study context: There were roughly 110 million unique TCR beta sequences, drawn from about 180 million T cells, in an earlier analysis.

General observations from the study: A later analysis associated 16,000 or so TCR beta sequences with HLA alleles at a 0.05 false discovery rate.

This clone was counted once. Its target is unknown. Other DNA sequences in the same sample also yield this CDR3. Germline assignment: CDR1 SEHNR and CDR2 FQNEAQ (reference sequence). V gave up 3 bases and J gave up 6 bases; unmatched junction bases: 12. The CDR3 length is 18 residues. The PCR ran on 60 Vbeta and 13 Jbeta primers. In the study's own analysis: A later analysis tallied tens of millions of unique TCR beta chains, around 11 million of them shared. The repertoire was sequenced with immunoSEQ multiplex PCR; TCRdb's copy has only in-frame clones and lacks some. V, J and clone size were drawn from that table, and D and trimming were deduced from the DNA. The sample has 150,000 to 200,000 clones, 80% to 85% seen once.

This receptor was taken from a man aged 45-65 years in good health and CMV-seropositive. Sequencing used PBMCs. The chain joins TRBV7-9 to TRBJ2-2, with 11 positions matching TRBD2. In nucleotides, the CDR3 is TGTGCCAGCAGCTTCCTCACTAGCGGGGGCCGTAGGGCCGGGGAGCTGTTTTTT. Its translation: CASSFLTSGGRRAGELFF.